A single T cell receptor (beta chain) is shown here with its context. Its cognate antigen has yet to be identified. No quality values exist for individual bases; no much larger clone is one base distant. The collaborating institutions used their own protocols to collect whole blood in K2EDTA tubes. Collaborator samples were shipped for TCRbeta analysis as frozen whole blood, isolated PBMCs, or DNA extracted from either sample type. The immunoSEQ Assay, a bias-controlled multiplex PCR, was used to amplify TCRbeta CDR3 regions from genomic DNA. In the authors' own workflow: The number of nucleated cells in each sample was estimated from the amplification of reference gene primers within the assay. To quantify the absolute abundance of each unique TCRbeta CDR3 rearrangement, sequence reads were collapsed and filtered. Productive Simpson clonality was computed per sample as the square root of Simpson's diversity index over productive rearrangements. In TCRdb, the immuneACCESS table is reduced to in-frame sequences with V and J assigned. These tables do not hold every clone; where another copy was compared, an unresolved V gene accounts for under half, and the others remain unexplained. The DNA was the basis for D and trimming; V, J and clone size are from that table. This sample has about 380,000 clones in its table, and approximately 81% of those were observed once. Jointly, the top ten make up 3.6% of the sample.

The sample is drawn from a study of blood T cell repertoires in COVID-19 (dated by TCRdb to 2019 to 2021). Notes on the research overall: Samples covering the acute and convalescent phases of COVID-19 were provided by collaborators in the United States, Italy and Spain. The prospective study material was composed of cDNA or gDNA derived from T cells, B-cell-depleted T cells, or PBMCs. Deeply sampled blood TCRbeta repertoires from subjects exposed to, actively infected with, or recovered from COVID-19 were included in the dataset. The repertoires were made available in a free public database intended to serve as a resource for research on the immune response to SARS-CoV-2. The sample metadata nearly always contained a de-identified subject ID, COVID-19 status, age in years and sex. Samples were obtained from the ongoing ImmuneRACE study (first 160 participants) and from approximately 1,200 subjects provided by 6 global collaborators. HLA class I and class II types, where available, came from metadata supplied by the sample provider rather than from assay-based typing. Overall results and qualifications from the work: The amount of clinical and demographic metadata varied by source and participant and was provided uncurated.

From the cysteine up to the phenylalanine, the CDR3 has a length of 13 residues. The entry retains the CDR3 DNA only, 39 bases that are in frame from base 1. A distance of 6 bases separates the germline ends of V and J, which lose 3 bases and 0 bases respectively. Looking up the germline V gene yields CDR1 LGHNA and CDR2 YNFKEQ. Input material: peripheral blood. This sequence originates from a woman between 18 and 30 years old with acute or convalescent COVID-19. The chain couples TRBV4-2 to TRBJ2-7, with TRBD1 as a weak D call on 6 bases. CDR3 sequence: CASSQGHSYEQYF. The nucleotide sequence is given as TGTGCCAGCAGCCAGGGACACTCCTACGAGCAGTACTTC.